A single sample is the source of the 21 T cell receptor beta chains below, sequenced in a study of beta chain features in type 1 diabetes. As every portion of the isolated RNA was reverse transcribed, the sequencing read expressed TCRB transcripts. Generated by immunoSEQ multiplex PCR, the TCRdb table keeps only in-frame clones and is missing some. The sample has some 660,000 clones; around an eighth are singletons. No antigen has been assigned to these receptors. Study results and caveats: For Type 1 diabetes patients, all four CD4+ subsets carried TCRB CDR3s that were moderately but significantly shorter.

Material for sequencing was naive CD4+ T cells from blood. The receptors derive from a man aged 18 to 29 with type 1 diabetes.

This clone was seen more than once but under ten times. The chain links TRBV2 to TRBJ1-6; D unresolved. Germline CDR1 and CDR2: SNHLY and FYNNEI. V was pared by 7 bases and J by 3 bases, with 10 bases between. This CDR3 contains 14 residues. The CDR3 sequence is CASMSGSYNSPLHF. CDR3 in DNA: TGTGCCAGCATGTCGGGCAGCTATAATTCACCCCTCCACTTT.

This chain joins TRBV25-1 and TRBJ2-4; 9 bases fit TRBD1. Germline CDR1 is MGHDK and CDR2 is SYGVNS. The V and J ends lost 4 bases and 13 bases, in that order; junction bases with no gene match: 8. The CDR3 loop spans 13 amino acids. CDR3 in DNA: TGTGCCAGCAGTGCTTACCCCGGGACAGGGCAGTACTTC. Translating it yields CASSAYPGTGQYF.

The table lists this clone with a few counts. The chain has TRBV13 and TRBJ2-6; D is unclear. CDR1 is PRHDT, CDR2 FYEKMQ, per germline (reference sequence). The CDR3 has 14 amino acids. With 6 bases removed from V and 4 bases from J, the gap between germline ends came to 10 bases. CDR3 loop: CASSNPGGANVLTF. In nucleotides, the CDR3 is TGTGCCAGCAGTAACCCTGGAGGGGCCAACGTCCTGACTTTC.

This clone was counted only a few times. The J gene is TRBJ1-3, the V gene TRBV30; no reliable D call. The CDR3 contains 15 residues. Germline V gene sequence: CDR1 GTSNPN, CDR2 SVGIG (reference sequence). Trimming cost V 5 bases and J 2 bases, with 16 bases left between them. As DNA, the CDR3 is TGTGCCTGGGCCGTGGTTTCAGCGGCTGGAAACACCATATATTTT. Residues: CAWAVVSAAGNTIYF. Combining the CDR3 with reference TRBV30 and TRBJ1-3 gives the whole variable domain SQTIHQWPATLVQPVGSPLSLECTVEGTSNPNLYWYRQAAGRGLQLLFYSVGIGQISSEVPQNLSASRPQDRQFILSSKKLLLSDSGFYLCAWAVVSAAGNTIYFGEGSWLTVV.

This chain uses TRBV4-1 with TRBJ2-3; D unresolved. Germline CDR1 and CDR2: MGHRA and YSYEKL. There are 16 residues in the CDR3. Trimming removed 4 bases from V and 0 bases from J, with 14 bases in between. The CDR3 nucleotides are TGCGCCAGCAGCCTCCAATTTAGCACGAGCACAGATACGCAGTATTTT. Amino acids: CASSLQFSTSTDTQYF.

The V gene is TRBV30, the J gene TRBJ2-3; D unclear. Trimming stripped 2 bases from V and 2 bases from J, with 5 bases between. CDR3 size: 12 residues. Germline lookup yields CDR1 GTSNPN and CDR2 SVGIG (reference sequence). This CDR3 reads CAWSYITDTQYF. The DNA of the CDR3 is TGTGCCTGGAGTTACATCACAGATACGCAGTATTTT.

The chain couples TRBV29-1 to TRBJ1-1; D unclear. The CDR3 has 14 residues. The ends were cut back, 6 bases at V and 0 bases at J, with 14 bases in the middle. In germline, CDR1 is SQVTM, CDR2 ANQGSEA. In DNA form, the CDR3 reads TGCAGCGTGCGTCGGACCTTGTTGAACACTGAAGCTTTCTTT. As protein: CSVRRTLLNTEAFF.

V is TRBV28 and J is TRBJ2-7; D gene ambiguous. The V gene's germline CDR1 is MDHEN and CDR2 SYDVKM. V shed 5 bases and J shed 7 bases, with 12 bases lying between them. This CDR3 is built from 12 residues. The CDR3 DNA reads as TGTGCCAGCAGTCAAGGTGGCTGGGAGCAGTACTTC. This translates into CASSQGGWEQYF. Filled out from reference TRBV28 and TRBJ2-7, the complete variable domain reads DVKVTQSSRYLVKRTGEKVFLECVQDMDHENMFWYRQDPGLGLRLIYFSYDVKMKEKGDIPEGYSVSREKKERFSLILESASTNQTSMYLCASSQGGWEQYFGPGTRLTVT.

J is TRBJ2-3 and V is TRBV5-1; no firm D call. The CDR3 is made up of 16 amino acids. Between the trimmed V and J ends, which lost 0 bases and 5 bases, there was a span of 16 bases. CDR1 and CDR2 (germline): SGHRS, YFSETQ. CDR3 sequence reads: CASSLEQSYPKDTQYF. The CDR3 DNA sequence: TGCGCCAGCAGCTTGGAACAATCCTACCCGAAAGATACGCAGTATTTT.

The CDR3 is CASSTDTIQYF. The CDR3 region has the DNA TGCGCCAGCAGCACCGACACGATTCAGTACTTC. This rearrangement joins TRBV5-1 to TRBJ2-5; D gene unclear. Deletions cut 4 bases from V and 11 bases from J, with 12 bases between. Germline loops: CDR1 SGHRS, CDR2 YFSETQ. The CDR3 is 11 amino acids.

This clone was counted a few times. Within the sample, other DNA sequences also encode this same CDR3. The chain recombines TRBV7-9 with TRBJ2-5; D gene ambiguous. V was trimmed by 6 bases and J by 2 bases, leaving 4 bases between them. Germline V gene lookup returns CDR1 SEHNR and CDR2 FQNEAQ (reference sequence). The CDR3 loop spans 11 amino acids. The DNA of the CDR3 is TGTGCCAGCAGTTATCAAGAGACCCAGTACTTC. Its protein is CASSYQETQYF.

This clone came up a few times. The chain carries TRBV2 and TRBJ1-1, with D perhaps TRBD1 (5 bases). CDR1 is SNHLY and CDR2 is FYNNEI in the germline V gene. Trimming removed 5 bases at V and 10 bases at J, with 23 bases between. The CDR3 has 15 residues. The CDR3 sequence is CASSFRDPKTGTAFF. Here the CDR3 DNA reads TGTGCCAGCAGTTTCAGGGATCCCAAGACGGGGACAGCTTTCTTT.

This clone was observed a few times. The V gene is TRBV5-6, the J gene TRBJ2-7; D uncertain. V dropped 1 base and J dropped 6 bases, with 14 bases sitting between them. CDR1 and CDR2 from the germline V gene are SGHDT and YYEEEE. This CDR3 is built from 14 residues. The CDR3 is CASSLLYAVSEQYF. DNA for the CDR3: TGTGCCAGCAGCTTGTTATATGCTGTTTCCGAGCAGTACTTC.

The V call is TRBV7-6, the J call TRBJ2-3; D is unresolved. V was trimmed by 5 bases and J by 1 base, leaving 13 bases between them. The germline V gene has CDR1 SGHVS and CDR2 FNYEAQ. The CDR3 spans 15 residues. DNA of the CDR3: TGTGCCAGCAGCCCGGGCCGTCTGCGCACAGATACGCAGTATTTT. As protein: CASSPGRLRTDTQYF.

V is TRBV11-2 and J is TRBJ2-7, with TRBD2 as a possible D gene (6 bases). Germline V gene lookup returns CDR1 SGHAT and CDR2 FQNNGV. V lost 6 bases and J lost 9, with 21 bases in between. This CDR3 region has 14 residues. This chain's CDR3 is CASSRDFYLRGQYF. CDR3 sequence (DNA): TGTGCCAGCAGTCGGGACTTCTATTTACGAGGGCAGTACTTC.

Concerning this clone: Other nucleotide sequences from this sample produce the same CDR3. This sequence joins TRBV7-9 and TRBJ2-7; weak D call: TRBD1 (5 bases). The CDR3 is 12 residues long. CDR1 is SEHNR and CDR2 is FQNEAQ in the germline V gene (reference sequence). Trimming left V 3 bases short and J 4 bases short, with 7 bases between. DNA of the CDR3: TGTGCCAGCAGCTTCCAGGGTTACGAGCAGTACTTC. Protein: CASSFQGYEQYF.

This sequence joins TRBV7-2 and TRBJ2-7; D gene ambiguous. This CDR3 spans 14 amino acids. Looked up from germline, CDR1 is SGHTA and CDR2 is FQGNSA. The V end lost 1 base, the J end lost 4 bases, and 11 bases lay between the germline ends. The CDR3 DNA is TGTGCCAGCAGCTTAGGAGAGAACACGTACGAGCAGTACTTC. This codes for CASSLGENTYEQYF.

V and J are TRBV13 and TRBJ1-1; D not certain. This CDR3 has 14 residues. Trimming took off 5 bases at V and 2 bases at J, with 12 bases between the two ends. The germline V gene encodes CDR1 PRHDT and CDR2 FYEKMQ (reference sequence). The CDR3 bases are TGTGCCAGCAGCCCCGACCGTTTCAACACTGAAGCTTTCTTT. Protein sequence: CASSPDRFNTEAFF.

A note on this clone: Other DNA sequences in this specimen translate into the identical CDR3. The chain employs TRBV4-3 and TRBJ2-7; TRBD1 is a possible D gene (6 bases). Germline CDR1 and CDR2: LGHNA and YSLEER. This CDR3 has 14 amino acids. The V end was cut by 1 base, the J end by 1 base, with 8 bases between. CDR3 loop: CASSQGQGSYEQYF. In DNA, the CDR3 is TGCGCCAGCAGCCAAGGTCAGGGGTCCTACGAGCAGTACTTC.

A few counts support this clone. The sample holds other DNA sequences that translate to the same CDR3. The V gene is TRBV30, the J gene TRBJ1-5; D remains unclear. The CDR3 runs to 13 residues. Germline CDR1 reads GTSNPN; CDR2 reads SVGIG (reference sequence). Deletions cut 0 bases from V and 2 bases from J, with 5 bases between. This CDR3 reads CAWSVKGNQPQHF. Written as DNA, the CDR3 is TGTGCCTGGAGTGTAAAGGGCAATCAGCCCCAGCATTTT.

This clone was recorded a few times. The chain is built from TRBV5-1 and TRBJ2-4; D gene uncertain. Germline CDR1 is SGHRS and CDR2 is YFSETQ. The CDR3 covers 16 residues. V shed 0 bases and J shed 0 bases, with 10 bases lying between them. CDR3 coding DNA: TGCGCCAGCAGCTTGGCTGGGTTGGGAGCCAAAAACATTCAGTACTTC. It yields the protein CASSLAGLGAKNIQYF.